The 11 T cell receptor beta chains below all came from one sample that was sequenced in a study of molecular identifiers for immune sequencing clone quantification. Via MiXCR, TCRdb re-called the PCR reads, giving one row per CDR3 protein. The table shows about 40,000 distinct CDR3 sequences, with around 18% occurring only once. Sequencing was performed on naive CD8+ T cells from blood, with Jurkat cell RNA spiked in. The sample's subset: FACS-sorted CD8+CD4-CCR7+CD45RA+ naive T cells. Source of these receptors: a human donor in good health. Some libraries in this study had Jurkat cell RNA spiked in.

The V call is TRBV10-2, the J call TRBJ1-1, with D uncertain. CDR1 and CDR2 (germline): WSHSY, SAAADI. V dropped 4 bases and J dropped 4 bases, with 10 bases sitting between them. The CDR3 is 13 amino acids. CDR3 residues: CASSGGGSTEAFF. The CDR3 DNA is TGCGCCAGCAGTGGAGGAGGAAGCACTGAAGCTTTCTTT.

Turning to this clonotype: A clone one base away is much larger, so this may be a read error. The chain joins TRBV29-1 to TRBJ2-3; D is unresolved. V was clipped by 6 bases and J by 8 bases, with 15 bases between them. The germline gives CDR1 SQVTM, CDR2 ANQGSEA. The CDR3 extends over 12 amino acids. The CDR3 nucleotides read TGCAGCGTCCGACTGGGTCTAGTTACGCAGTATTTT. It yields the protein CSVRLGLVTQYF.

This clonotype was recorded many times. The CDR3 spells CATLAEDSTDTQYF. The CDR3 DNA reads TGTGCCACCCTAGCGGAGGATAGCACAGATACGCAGTATTTT. The rearrangement uses TRBV10-3 and TRBJ2-3; TRBD2 agrees at 7 bases. Germline V gene lookup returns CDR1 ENHRY and CDR2 SYGVKD. The CDR3 spans 14 residues. V dropped 10 bases and J dropped 0; count of bases not matched to a gene: 7.

Many counts were recorded for this clonotype. V gene TRBV7-9 combines with J gene TRBJ2-5; D might be TRBD2 (6 bases). V lost 5 bases and J lost 4, with 14 bases in between. Germline CDR1 SEHNR, CDR2 FQNEAQ (reference sequence). CDR3 length equals 14 residues. The CDR3 reads CASSPVGGRETQYF. CDR3 DNA sequence: TGTGCCAGCAGCCCCGTGGGGGGTAGAGAGACCCAGTACTTC.

This clonotype was seen ten or more times. The V and J genes are TRBV12-3 or TRBV12-4 and TRBJ1-1, with D unresolved. CDR3 size: 16 residues. Trimming pared 2 bases from V and 0 bases from J, leaving 13 bases between. The CDR3, as DNA: TGTGCCAGCAGTTTAAGGGCCAGTATCATGAACACTGAAGCTTTCTTT. Translated, it gives CASSLRASIMNTEAFF.

The table lists this clonotype with many counts. This chain uses TRBV5-1 with TRBJ2-3, with 7 bases fitting TRBD2. The trim removed 2 bases at V and 7 bases at J, leaving 7 bases unmatched. The CDR3 length is 14 residues. Germline V lookup: CDR1 SGHRS, CDR2 YFSETQ. The CDR3, as DNA: TGCGCCAGCAGCTTCGAACCGGGAGGTTATACGCAGTATTTT. Amino acid sequence: CASSFEPGGYTQYF.

This clonotype was counted ten times or more. V usage is TRBV10-3 and J usage is TRBJ2-7; a weak D match, TRBD1 (7 bases). The germline V gene has CDR1 ENHRY and CDR2 SYGVKD. The germline V and J ends were trimmed by 4 bases and 4 bases, with 11 bases remaining between them. The CDR3 is made up of 13 amino acids. This CDR3 reads CAISAQGGYEQYF. DNA for the CDR3: TGTGCCATCAGTGCCCAGGGGGGATACGAGCAGTACTTC.

About this clonotype: Just one base apart from a much larger clone, this may be a read error. Without the conserved terminal phenylalanine or tryptophan, this CDR3 likely stems from a read error. The chain carries TRBV29-1 and TRBJ2-7, with D maybe TRBD2 (5 bases). Trimming removed 3 bases from V and 0 bases from J, with 9 bases in between. This CDR3 is 13 amino acids long. Germline V CDR1 and CDR2: SQVTM, ANQGSEA. The CDR3 DNA sequence: TGCAGCGTTGAGATCGGGAACTCCTACGAGCAGTACTAC. It encodes CSVEIGNSYEQYY.

CDR3 nucleotides: TGTGCCAGCAGTTTAATTGGGCTAGGATCCTACGAGCAGTACTTC. Protein sequence: CASSLIGLGSYEQYF. This rearrangement joins TRBV28 to TRBJ2-7; D gene unclear. The CDR3 spans 15 residues. V was trimmed by 2 bases and J by 1 base, leaving 12 bases between them. Germline V gene data show CDR1 as MDHEN and CDR2 as SYDVKM.

Ten or more counts support this clonotype. This sequence joins TRBV5-1 and TRBJ2-7; a weak D match, TRBD1 (5 bases). The CDR3 has 13 residues. The ends were cut back, 4 bases at V and 3 bases at J, with 11 bases in the middle. Per the germline V gene, CDR1 is SGHRS and CDR2 is YFSETQ. CDR3 sequence (DNA): TGCGCCAGCAGCGCCCCGACAGACTACGAGCAGTACTTC. Its translation: CASSAPTDYEQYF.

This clonotype was recorded many times. V usage is TRBV7-2 and J usage is TRBJ2-1, with no clear D. CDR1 is SGHTA, CDR2 FQGNSA, per germline. The CDR3 is made up of 16 amino acids. Trimming removed 4 bases from V and 0 bases from J, with 13 bases in between. DNA for the CDR3: TGTGCCAGCAGCTCCCGAGCGACAAACTCCTACAATGAGCAGTTCTTC. Encoded protein: CASSSRATNSYNEQFF.